Listed below are T cell receptor beta chains from one sample, sequenced in a study of blood T cell repertoires in COVID-19. Profiled with immunoSEQ multiplex PCR; TCRdb holds only in-frame clones, not every one. Here the sample spans fewer than 200,000 clones, approximately 79% being singletons. Sequencing used PBMCs or T cells enriched from blood (not recorded which). Receptors originate from a woman aged 70-85 years in a cohort exposed to, infected with or recovered from COVID-19 (not recorded which). CDR3s include the opening cysteine and the closing phenylalanine or tryptophan. The D gene is left open where the match is weak.

TRBJ1-1 - TRBV11-2 CASSLGGPRRAFF
TRBJ2-1 - TRBV6-5 CASTAGQRNNEQFF
TRBJ2-7 TRBD1 TRBV7-9 CASSFWATGGAFSYEQYF
TRBJ2-2 - TRBV7-9 CASSWGSSNTGELFF
TRBJ1-4 - TRBV28 CASSTGGSNEKLFF
TRBJ2-3 - TRBV11-3 CASSQGGTDTQYF
TRBJ2-2 TRBD1 TRBV5-1 CASTGVDTGELFF
TRBJ2-6 - TRBV9 CASNRPGNSGANVLTF
TRBJ2-7 TRBD1 TRBV4-1 CASSQEGQGGIYEQYF
TRBJ2-1 TRBD2 TRBV5-1 CASSLASRLAPLTYNEQFF
TRBJ1-2 - TRBV5-5 CASSLSGDLYGYTF
TRBJ2-3 TRBD2 TRBV7-9 CASSRGRLAELTSTDTQYF
TRBJ2-6 - TRBV4-3 CASSQDRLRGAGANVLTF